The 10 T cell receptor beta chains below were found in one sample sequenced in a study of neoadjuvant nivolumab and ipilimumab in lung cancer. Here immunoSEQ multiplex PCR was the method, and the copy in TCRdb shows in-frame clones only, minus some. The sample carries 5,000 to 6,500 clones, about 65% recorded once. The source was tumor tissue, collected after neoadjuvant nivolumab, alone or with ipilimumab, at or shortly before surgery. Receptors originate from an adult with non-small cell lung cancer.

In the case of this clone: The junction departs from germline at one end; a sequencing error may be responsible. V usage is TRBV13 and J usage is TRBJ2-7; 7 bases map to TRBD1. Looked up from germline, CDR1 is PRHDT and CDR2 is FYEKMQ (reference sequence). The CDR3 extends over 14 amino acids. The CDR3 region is CASSVGGTEYEQYF. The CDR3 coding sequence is TGTGCCAGCAGCGTAGGTGGGACAGAATACGAGCAGTACTTC.

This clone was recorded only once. CDR3 region: CASSFSWLANTGELFF. Here the CDR3 DNA reads TGTGCCAGCAGCTTCTCCTGGCTAGCGAACACCGGGGAGCTGTTTTTT. This chain joins TRBV7-6 and TRBJ2-2; D gene ambiguous. The CDR3 has 16 amino acids. V lost 3 bases and J lost 0, with 11 bases in between. Germline V CDR1 and CDR2: SGHVS, FNYEAQ.

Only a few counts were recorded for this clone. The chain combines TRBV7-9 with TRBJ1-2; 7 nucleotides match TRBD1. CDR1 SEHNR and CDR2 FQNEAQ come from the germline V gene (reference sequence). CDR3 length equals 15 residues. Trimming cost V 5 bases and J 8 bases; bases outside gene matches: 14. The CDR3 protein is CASSLDRALLYGYTF. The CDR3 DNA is TGTGCCAGCAGCCTCGACAGGGCCCTCTTGTACGGCTACACCTTC.

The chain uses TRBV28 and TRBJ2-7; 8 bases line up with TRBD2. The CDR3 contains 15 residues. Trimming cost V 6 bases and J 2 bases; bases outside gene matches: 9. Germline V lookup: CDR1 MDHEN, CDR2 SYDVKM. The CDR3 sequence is CASRGETSATYEQYF. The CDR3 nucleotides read TGTGCCAGCAGGGGGGAGACTAGCGCAACCTACGAGCAGTACTTC.

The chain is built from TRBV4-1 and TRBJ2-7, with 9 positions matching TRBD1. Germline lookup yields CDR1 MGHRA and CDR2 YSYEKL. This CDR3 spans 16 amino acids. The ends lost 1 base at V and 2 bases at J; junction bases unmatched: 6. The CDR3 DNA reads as TGCGCCAGCAGCCAAGGGGGGGACAGGGCGACCTACGAGCAGTACTTC. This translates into CASSQGGDRATYEQYF.

CDR3 protein: CASSLQGLAGQETQYF. CDR3 DNA: TGTGCCAGCAGCTTACAGGGACTAGCGGGACAAGAGACCCAGTACTTC. V and J are TRBV11-2 and TRBJ2-5; 13 nucleotides match TRBD2. V dropped 2 bases and J dropped 2; count of bases not matched to a gene: 2. The CDR3 is 16 residues long. Germline V gene sequence: CDR1 SGHAT, CDR2 FQNNGV.

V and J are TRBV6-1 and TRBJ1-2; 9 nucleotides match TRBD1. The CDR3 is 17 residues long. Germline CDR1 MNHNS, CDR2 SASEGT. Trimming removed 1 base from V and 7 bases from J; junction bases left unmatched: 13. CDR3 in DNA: TGTGCCAGCAGTGAAGGCCGGACGGGACAGGGTATTCGTGGCTACACCTTC. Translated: CASSEGRTGQGIRGYTF.

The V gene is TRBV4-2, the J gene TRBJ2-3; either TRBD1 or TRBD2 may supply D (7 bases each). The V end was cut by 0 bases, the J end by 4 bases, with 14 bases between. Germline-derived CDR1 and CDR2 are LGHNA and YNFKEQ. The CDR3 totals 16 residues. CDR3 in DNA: TGTGCCAGCAGCCAAGAACCAGGGGGGGGGCCAGATACGCAGTATTTT. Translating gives CASSQEPGGGPDTQYF.

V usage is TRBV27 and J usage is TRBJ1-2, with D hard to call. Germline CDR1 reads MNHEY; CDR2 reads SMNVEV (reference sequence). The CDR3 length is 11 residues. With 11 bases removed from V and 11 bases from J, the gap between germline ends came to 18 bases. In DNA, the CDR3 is TGTGCCGCGCGGGGTGGACGAGGATACACCTTC. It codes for CAARGGRGYTF.

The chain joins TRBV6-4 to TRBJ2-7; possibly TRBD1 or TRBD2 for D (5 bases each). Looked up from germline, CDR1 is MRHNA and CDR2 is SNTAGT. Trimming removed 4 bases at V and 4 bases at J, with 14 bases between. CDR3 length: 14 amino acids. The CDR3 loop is CASSGSGQGYEQYF. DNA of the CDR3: TGTGCCAGCAGTGGCTCGGGGCAGGGTTACGAGCAGTACTTC.